This T cell receptor gamma chain was documented in a study of human gamma delta and Vdelta1 T cells (dated 2018 in TCRdb). General notes on the study: Delta One T cells, Vd1+ gamma-delta T cells, were investigated in the study as cytotoxic effectors against acute myeloid leukemia. Study-wide findings and limitations: Delta One T cells were reported as polyclonal and as showing broad cytotoxic targeting of acute myeloid leukemia.

Library generation was performed with PCR. The sequencer was an Illumina MiSeq. Clones were re-identified by TCRdb from the public reads with CATT, and rows with the same DNA were merged. The sample profile shows some 5,000 gamma-chain clones; around a third of them were found once. Under 3% of the sample is held by the ten biggest clonotypes. As regards this clone: This clone's antigen is unknown. Per-base quality was not reported, and no clone a single base away is much larger than it.

Trimming takes 2 bases off V and 6 bases off J; junction bases not matched to a gene: 1. The CDR3, from cysteine to phenylalanine, totals 11 residues. Kept here is only the CDR3 DNA, which spans 33 bases and is read in frame from base 1. The germline V gene yields VENAVY for CDR1 and YDSYNSRV for CDR2. The receptor was isolated from a human donor in good health. Recombination connected TRGV8 to TRGJ1 or TRGJ2. The source material was Vdelta1 gamma-delta T cells from blood grown in culture (DOT cells). The cell subset or site label, read with the paper, signifies: Delta One T cells, in vitro expanded/differentiated Vd1+ gamma-delta T cells. The bases are TGTGCCACCTGGGATACTTATAAGAAACTCTTT. The translation is CATWDTYKKLF.